Following are 10 T cell receptor beta chains from one sample sequenced in a study of regulatory T cells in long-lasting Graves disease. Time point noted: persistent/refractory GD, antithyroid drugs over 5 years with positive TRAb. Researchers made the TCR library from RNA that was extracted from PBMCs. Construction of TCR beta libraries relied on iRepertoire HTBI primers and on Arm-PCR targeting CDR3 regions. TCRdb re-derived calls from the multiplex PCR reads in MiXCR, one entry per CDR3 protein. The sample contains roughly 300,000 distinct CDR3 sequences, 15% to 20% of which appear only once. The specimen comprised peripheral blood mononuclear cells (PBMCs), sampled when the disease was refractory, from a patient treated with antithyroid drugs. These receptors were taken from a female donor with Graves disease.

This clonotype appeared many times. The rearrangement uses TRBV3-1 and TRBJ2-2; 7 positions match TRBD2. With 1 base clipped from V and 4 bases from J, the junction kept 6 bases outside the gene matches. The germline V gene encodes CDR1 LGHDT and CDR2 YNNKEL (reference sequence). This CDR3 is 16 amino acids long. CDR3 nucleotides: TGTGCCAGCAGCCAAGTTAGACTAGCTACCACCGGGGAGCTGTTTTTT. Protein product: CASSQVRLATTGELFF.

Many counts were recorded for this clonotype. J is TRBJ1-6 and V is TRBV12-3 or TRBV12-4; D unresolved. The CDR3 runs 14 residues. Deletions cut 1 base from V and 5 bases from J, with 6 bases between. The CDR3 bases are TGTGCCAGCAGTTTAGAGGGAAATAATTCACCCCTCCACTTT. Its protein is CASSLEGNNSPLHF.

This clonotype is a singleton in its sample. This likely traces to a read error, being one base from a far larger clone. The rearrangement joins TRBV12-3 or TRBV12-4 to TRBJ2-5; a weak D match, TRBD1 (5 bases). The CDR3 contains 15 residues. V was pared by 6 bases and J by 11 bases, with 25 bases between. CDR3 bases: TGTGCCAGCAGCAGTCAGACAGTAGCCAAAAACACTCAGTACTTC. Translated: CASSSQTVAKNTQYF.

This clonotype was counted between two and nine times. The V gene is TRBV12-3 or TRBV12-4, the J gene TRBJ2-2, with 10 positions matching TRBD2. The CDR3 runs to 18 residues. V lost 4 bases to trimming and J lost 6 bases; unmatched junction nucleotides: 14. The CDR3 loop is CASSYRAGTSATSGELFF. The CDR3 DNA reads as TGTGCCAGCAGTTACCGAGCCGGGACTAGCGCCACTTCCGGGGAGCTGTTTTTT.

There are many counts of this clonotype. The rearrangement links TRBV2 to TRBJ2-7; 10 nucleotides line up with TRBD1. V shed 6 bases, J shed 5 bases, and the junction held 10 bases outside the gene matches. Germline CDR1 SNHLY, CDR2 FYNNEI. The CDR3 is made up of 15 amino acids. The CDR3 reads CASSYRLGTGDEQYF. For the CDR3, the DNA is TGTGCCAGCAGCTACAGGCTTGGGACAGGGGACGAGCAGTACTTC.

As concerns this clonotype: A much larger clone is a single base away; this may be a read error. The chain uses TRBV7-9 and TRBJ2-7, with unresolved D. The germline gives CDR1 SEHNR, CDR2 FQNEAQ (reference sequence). The CDR3 has 14 residues. The CDR3 region is CASSFSGISCEQYF. CDR3 nucleotides: TGTGCCAGCAGCTTTAGTGGGATCTCCTGCGAGCAGTACTTC. The entire variable domain, with the rest obtained from reference TRBV7-9 and TRBJ2-7, is as follows: DTGVSQNPRHKITKRGQNVTFRCDPISEHNRLYWYRQTLGQGPEFLTYFQNEAQLEKSRLLSDRFSAERPKGSFSTLEIQRTEQGDSAMYLCASSFSGISCEQYFGPGTRLTVT.

This clonotype was recorded a few times. V gene TRBV28 combines with J gene TRBJ1-4; D unresolved. Germline CDR1 is MDHEN and CDR2 is SYDVKM. This CDR3 is built from 16 residues. V was shortened by 2 bases and J by 3 bases, with 13 bases between the two germline ends. The chain's CDR3 is CASSLTPGEPNEKLFF. The CDR3 DNA follows: TGTGCCAGCAGTTTAACCCCCGGGGAGCCTAATGAAAAACTGTTTTTT.

This clonotype was picked up a small number of times. J is TRBJ2-7 and V is TRBV24-1; D gene unclear. The CDR3 extends over 13 amino acids. Trimming took 8 bases from V and 1 from J, leaving 11 bases between them. Germline V gives CDR1 KGHDR, CDR2 SFDVKD. CDR3 residues: CATTPTQSYEQYF. CDR3 in DNA: TGTGCCACCACCCCGACACAGTCCTACGAGCAGTACTTC.

The sample holds a few counts of this clonotype. The V call is TRBV12-3 or TRBV12-4, the J call TRBJ1-5; TRBD1 might be the D (5 bases). This CDR3 is built from 14 residues. Between the trimmed V and J ends, which lost 4 bases and 5 bases, there was a span of 12 bases. As DNA, the CDR3 is TGTGCCAGCAGTTACTTCCAGGGCGATCAGCCCCAGCATTTT. It encodes CASSYFQGDQPQHF.

This clonotype was seen a handful of times. The chain combines TRBV7-9 with TRBJ2-7; TRBD1 or TRBD2 may be the D gene (5 bases each). Trimming left V 1 base short and J 4 bases short, with 11 bases between. The length of the CDR3 is 14 residues. The germline V gene has CDR1 SEHNR and CDR2 FQNEAQ (reference sequence). CDR3 sequence (DNA): TGTGCCAGCAGCTTAGGGGGCTGGGGGTACGAGCAGTACTTC. This sequence encodes CASSLGGWGYEQYF. Combining the CDR3 with reference TRBV7-9 and TRBJ2-7 gives the whole variable domain DTGVSQNPRHKITKRGQNVTFRCDPISEHNRLYWYRQTLGQGPEFLTYFQNEAQLEKSRLLSDRFSAERPKGSFSTLEIQRTEQGDSAMYLCASSLGGWGYEQYFGPGTRLTVT.